This TCR beta chain is from a study of identifying expanded T cells in peripheral blood. Some clones are missing from TCRdb's copy, which holds only in-frame ones; the method was immunoSEQ multiplex PCR. Among over 85,000 clones listed, more than 70% were seen once. With regard to this clone: Antigen specificity is unknown.

During the collection period, no donor immune events like infections were recorded. Study observations and caveats: Differentially abundant clones: roughly 1.2 between replicates, around 17 at around 15 days, more than 18 at four.

The CDR3 is made up of 14 amino acids. CDR1 is MDHEN, CDR2 SYDVKM, per germline. V gave up 1 base and J gave up 2 bases, with 6 bases separating them. The TCR originated in a person aged 18 to 75 in good health. Sequenced sample: blood. V is TRBV28 and J is TRBJ2-1; D not resolved. This CDR3 reads CASSLSHTYNEQFF. The CDR3 DNA reads TGTGCCAGCAGTTTATCCCATACCTACAATGAGCAGTTCTTC.